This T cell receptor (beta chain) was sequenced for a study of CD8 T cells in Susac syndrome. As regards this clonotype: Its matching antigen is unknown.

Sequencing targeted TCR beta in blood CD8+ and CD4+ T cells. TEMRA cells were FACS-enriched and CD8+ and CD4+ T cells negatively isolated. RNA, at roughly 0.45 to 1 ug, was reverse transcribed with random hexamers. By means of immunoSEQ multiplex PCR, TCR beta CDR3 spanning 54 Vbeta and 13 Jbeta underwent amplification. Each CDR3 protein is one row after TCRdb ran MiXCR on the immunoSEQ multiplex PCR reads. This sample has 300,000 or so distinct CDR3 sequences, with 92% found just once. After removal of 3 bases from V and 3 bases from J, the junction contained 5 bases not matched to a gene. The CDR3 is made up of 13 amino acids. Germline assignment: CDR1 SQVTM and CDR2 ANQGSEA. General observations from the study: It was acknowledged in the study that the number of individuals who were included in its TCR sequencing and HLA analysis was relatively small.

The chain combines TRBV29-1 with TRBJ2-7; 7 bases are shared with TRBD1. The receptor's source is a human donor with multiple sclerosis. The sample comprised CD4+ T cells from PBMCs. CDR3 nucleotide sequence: TGCAGCGTTGATACTTCAGGGGGCTACGAGCAGTACTTC. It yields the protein CSVDTSGGYEQYF.